The entry below describes one T cell receptor beta chain. Its matching antigen is unknown. The data were obtained in a study of blood T cells in healthy people across ages. With a J-beta primer mix and a sample-barcoded 5' primer, a second PCR ran roughly 6 to 11 cycles. Each sample provided no less than 2.5 million CDR3-containing paired-end reads. In TCRdb, the 5' RACE reads were re-called with MiXCR into one record per CDR3 protein. Of some 1.5 million distinct CDR3 sequences in the sample, 28% were seen once. Broader study findings: Shifts in expanded clonotypes may have been confounded by donor CMV status, which was unknown. The unsorted PBMCs prevented any conclusive comparison of naive versus antigen-experienced cells. Observed TCR beta diversity per million T cells went down as age went up. This fall followed a roughly linear course with age.

Deletions cut 1 base from V and 7 bases from J, with 11 bases between. The CDR3 totals 14 residues. Germline CDR1 MGHRA, CDR2 YSYEKL. This TCR was sampled from a woman aged 30 to 39 in good health. Sequenced sample: blood. V and J are TRBV4-1 and TRBJ2-1; D is unresolved. In DNA form, the CDR3 reads TGCGCCAGCAGCCAAGGAATGCACGGAAATGAGCAGTTCTTC. Its protein product is CASSQGMHGNEQFF.